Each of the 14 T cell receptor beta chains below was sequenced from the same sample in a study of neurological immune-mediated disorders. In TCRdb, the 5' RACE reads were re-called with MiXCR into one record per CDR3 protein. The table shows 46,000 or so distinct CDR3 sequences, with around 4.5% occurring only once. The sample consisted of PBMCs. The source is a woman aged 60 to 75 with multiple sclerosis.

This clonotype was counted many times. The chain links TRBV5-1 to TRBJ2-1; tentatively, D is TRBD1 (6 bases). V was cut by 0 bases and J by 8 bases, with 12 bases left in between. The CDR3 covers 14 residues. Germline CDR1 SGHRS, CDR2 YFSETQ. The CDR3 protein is CASSLVQGPDEQFF. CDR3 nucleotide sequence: TGCGCCAGCAGCTTGGTTCAGGGGCCAGATGAGCAGTTCTTC.

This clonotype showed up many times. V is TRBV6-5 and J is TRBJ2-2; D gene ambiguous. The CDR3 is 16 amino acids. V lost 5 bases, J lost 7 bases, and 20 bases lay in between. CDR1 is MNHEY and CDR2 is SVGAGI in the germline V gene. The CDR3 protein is CASSQTGRASVGELFF. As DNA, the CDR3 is TGTGCCAGCAGTCAAACGGGCCGTGCGAGTGTCGGGGAGCTGTTTTTT.

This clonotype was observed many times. This CDR3 reads CASSLGGSYNEQFF. As DNA, the CDR3 is TGTGCCAGCAGCTTGGGGGGGTCCTACAATGAGCAGTTCTTC. J is TRBJ2-1 and V is TRBV7-6; 7 bases align to TRBD2. The CDR3 has 14 residues. Unmatched junction bases numbered 0, after V lost 3 bases and J lost 1 base. Per the germline V gene, CDR1 is SGHVS and CDR2 is FNYEAQ.

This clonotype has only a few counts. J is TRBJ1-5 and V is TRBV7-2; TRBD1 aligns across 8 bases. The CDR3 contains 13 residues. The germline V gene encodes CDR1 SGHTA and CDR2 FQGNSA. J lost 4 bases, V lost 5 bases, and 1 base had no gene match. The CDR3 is CASSRQGNQPQHF. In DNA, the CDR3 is TGTGCCAGCAGCCGACAGGGGAATCAGCCCCAGCATTTT. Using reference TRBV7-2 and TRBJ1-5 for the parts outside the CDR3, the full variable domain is GAGVSQSPSNKVTEKGKDVELRCDPISGHTALYWYRQSLGQGLEFLIYFQGNSAPDKSGLPSDRFSAERTGGSVSTLTIQRTQQEDSAVYLCASSRQGNQPQHFGDGTRLSIL.

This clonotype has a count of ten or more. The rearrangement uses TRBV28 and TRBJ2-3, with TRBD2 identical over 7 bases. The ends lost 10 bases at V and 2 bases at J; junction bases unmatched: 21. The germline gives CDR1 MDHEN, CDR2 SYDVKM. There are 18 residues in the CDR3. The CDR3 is CAIDVFQFGGTTTDTQYF. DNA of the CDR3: TGTGCCATCGACGTTTTCCAATTTGGTGGGACTACCACAGATACGCAGTATTTT.

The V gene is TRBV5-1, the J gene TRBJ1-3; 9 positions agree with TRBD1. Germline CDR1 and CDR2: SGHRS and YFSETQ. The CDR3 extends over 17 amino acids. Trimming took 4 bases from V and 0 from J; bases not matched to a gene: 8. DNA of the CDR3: TGCGCCAGCAGCAACGGACAGGGGACCTACTCTGGAAACACCATATATTTT. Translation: CASSNGQGTYSGNTIYF.

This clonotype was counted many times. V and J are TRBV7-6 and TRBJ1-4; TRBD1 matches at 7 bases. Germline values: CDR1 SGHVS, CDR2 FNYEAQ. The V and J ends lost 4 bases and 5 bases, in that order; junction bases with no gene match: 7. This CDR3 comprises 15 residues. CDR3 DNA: TGTGCCAGCAGCTCTGAACCAGGGGGGAATGAAAAACTGTTTTTT. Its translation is CASSSEPGGNEKLFF.

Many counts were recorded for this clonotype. The CDR3: CASSLGRDYEQFF. CDR3 DNA sequence: TGTGCCAGCAGCTTGGGCAGGGACTATGAGCAGTTCTTC. The J gene is TRBJ2-1, the V gene TRBV5-5; possibly TRBD2 for D (6 bases). The germline V gene encodes CDR1 SGHKS and CDR2 YYEKEE (reference sequence). The CDR3 covers 13 residues. Trimming removed 0 bases from V and 8 bases from J, with 9 bases in between.

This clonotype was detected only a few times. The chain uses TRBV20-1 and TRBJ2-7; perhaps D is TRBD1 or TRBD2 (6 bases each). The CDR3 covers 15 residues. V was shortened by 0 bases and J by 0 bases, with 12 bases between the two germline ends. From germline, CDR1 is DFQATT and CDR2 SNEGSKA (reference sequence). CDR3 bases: TGCAGTGCTAGAGATCTCCGGGGGCTCTCCTACGAGCAGTACGTC. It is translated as CSARDLRGLSYEQYV.

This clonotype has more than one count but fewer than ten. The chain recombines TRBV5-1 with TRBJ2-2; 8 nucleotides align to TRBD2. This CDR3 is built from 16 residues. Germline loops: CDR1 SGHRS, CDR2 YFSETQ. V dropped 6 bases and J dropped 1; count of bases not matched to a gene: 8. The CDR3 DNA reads TGCGCCAGCACCCCCTCGGGGGGGGTGAACACCGGGGAGCTGTTTTTT. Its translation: CASTPSGGVNTGELFF.

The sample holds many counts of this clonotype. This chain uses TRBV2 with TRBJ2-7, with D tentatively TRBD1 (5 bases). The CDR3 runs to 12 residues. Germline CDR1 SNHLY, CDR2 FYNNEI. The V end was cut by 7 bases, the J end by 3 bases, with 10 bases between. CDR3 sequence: CASNRQSYEQYV. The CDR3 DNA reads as TGTGCCAGCAACAGACAGAGCTACGAGCAGTACGTC.

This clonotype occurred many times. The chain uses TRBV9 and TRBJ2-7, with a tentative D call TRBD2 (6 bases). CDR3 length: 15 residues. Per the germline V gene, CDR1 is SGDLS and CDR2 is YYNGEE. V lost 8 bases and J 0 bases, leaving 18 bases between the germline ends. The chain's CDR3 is CARAVRDFSSYEQYF. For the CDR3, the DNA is TGTGCCAGGGCCGTAAGGGACTTTAGCTCCTACGAGCAGTACTTC.

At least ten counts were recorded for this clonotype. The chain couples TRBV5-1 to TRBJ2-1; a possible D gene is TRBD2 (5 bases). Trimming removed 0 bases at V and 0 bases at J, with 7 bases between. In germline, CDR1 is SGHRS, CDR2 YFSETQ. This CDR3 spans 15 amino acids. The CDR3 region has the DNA TGCGCCAGCAGCTTGGAAGGGAGCTCCTACAATGAGCAGTTCTTC. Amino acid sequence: CASSLEGSSYNEQFF.

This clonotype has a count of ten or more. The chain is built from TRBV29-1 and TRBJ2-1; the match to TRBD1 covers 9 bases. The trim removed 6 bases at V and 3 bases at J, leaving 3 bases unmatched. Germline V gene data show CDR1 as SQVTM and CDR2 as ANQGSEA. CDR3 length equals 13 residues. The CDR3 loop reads CSVLTGGYNEQFF. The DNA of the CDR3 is TGCAGCGTCCTGACAGGGGGCTACAATGAGCAGTTCTTC.